The clone carrying this T cell receptor beta chain occurred a few times. This entry is derived from a study of T cells in Graves' hyperthyroidism and ophthalmopathy. There were TCR beta CDR3 regions amplified from RNA transcripts. Researchers ran a first-round RT-PCR on the TCR CDR3 using the HTBI primer set. TCRdb itself ran the multiplex PCR reads through MiXCR, one entry per CDR3 protein. The profile shows around 620,000 distinct CDR3 sequences, 15% to 20% of them singletons. This receptor was obtained from a woman aged 25 to 39 with Graves' hyperthyroidism. Sequencing used blood.

In DNA, the CDR3 is TGTGCCAGCAGCTTGGGGCCGGGACTAGCGGGTTTAGATACGCAGTATTTT. It encodes CASSLGPGLAGLDTQYF. This chain links TRBV7-3 with TRBJ2-3; 12 nucleotides match TRBD2. Trimming cost V 3 bases and J 5 bases; bases outside gene matches: 9. The germline V gene encodes CDR1 SGHTA and CDR2 FQGTGA. This CDR3 comprises 17 residues.